These 15 T cell receptor beta chains were sequenced from one sample in a study of identical twins. Each CDR3 protein is one row after TCRdb ran MiXCR on the 5' RACE reads. In the table there are 200,000 to 250,000 distinct CDR3 sequences, about 14% of which are singletons. Specimen: memory (CD45RO+) T cells sorted from blood. The receptors shown here come from a woman under 30 in good health.

The genes are TRBV5-6 and TRBJ1-2; no clear D. Deletions cut 5 bases from V and 1 base from J, with 15 bases between. Germline V gene data show CDR1 as SGHDT and CDR2 as YYEEEE. This CDR3 has 15 amino acids. CDR3 loop: CASSRHNVLNYGYTF. Here the CDR3 DNA reads TGTGCCAGCAGTCGTCATAATGTCCTTAACTATGGCTACACCTTC. Based on the CDR3 plus reference TRBV5-6 and TRBJ1-2, the full variable domain is DAGVTQSPTHLIKTRGQQVTLRCSPKSGHDTVSWYQQALGQGPQFIFQYYEEEERQRGNFPDRFSGHQFPNYSSELNVNALLLGDSALYLCASSRHNVLNYGYTFGSGTRLTVV.

Only a few counts were recorded for this clonotype. The chain joins TRBV7-2 to TRBJ2-3; D uncertain. Deletions cut 5 bases from V and 2 bases from J, with 14 bases between. Per germline, CDR1 SGHTA and CDR2 FQGNSA. This CDR3 region has 15 residues. In nucleotides, the CDR3 is TGTGCCAGCAGCCATAGTCGGACGGCCACAGATACGCAGTATTTT. This encodes CASSHSRTATDTQYF.

The V call is TRBV2, the J call TRBJ2-3; D may be TRBD2 (5 bases). The CDR3 loop spans 15 amino acids. Germline V gene sequence: CDR1 SNHLY, CDR2 FYNNEI. V lost 1 base and J lost 0, with 8 bases in between. Here the CDR3 reads CASSEDGVSTDTQYF. For the CDR3, the DNA is TGTGCCAGCAGTGAAGACGGGGTCAGCACAGATACGCAGTATTTT.

In its sample, this clonotype was seen many times. The CDR3, as DNA: TGTGCCAGCAGAAAGACGGGACAGATCAATGAGCAGTTCTTC. Translated, it gives CASRKTGQINEQFF. The V call is TRBV6-1, the J call TRBJ2-1; 7 bases line up with TRBD1. The CDR3 is made up of 14 amino acids. Trimming cost V 6 bases and J 6 bases; bases outside gene matches: 8. Germline V CDR1 and CDR2: MNHNS, SASEGT.

Only a few counts were recorded for this clonotype. The genes are TRBV20-1 and TRBJ2-6; no definite D call. In germline, CDR1 is DFQATT, CDR2 SNEGSKA (reference sequence). This CDR3 contains 14 residues. V was clipped by 0 bases and J by 4 bases, with 7 bases between them. For the CDR3, the DNA is TGCAGTGCTAGAGATCAACAGGGGGCCAACGTCCTGACTTTC. Its protein product is CSARDQQGANVLTF.

This clonotype occurred a few times. This chain joins TRBV5-1 and TRBJ2-3; TRBD1 agrees at 10 bases. This CDR3 is 14 amino acids long. V gave up 4 bases and J gave up 4 bases; unmatched junction bases: 3. Germline CDR1 is SGHRS and CDR2 is YFSETQ. The chain's CDR3 is CASSPGQGSDTQYF. The CDR3 coding sequence is TGCGCCAGCAGCCCGGGACAGGGGTCAGATACGCAGTATTTT.

Ten or more counts support this clonotype. The V call is TRBV6-2 or TRBV6-3, the J call TRBJ1-6, with D maybe TRBD1 (6 bases). The V gene lost 5 bases and the J gene lost 9 bases, with 14 bases spanning the gap. Germline CDR1 MNHEY, CDR2 SVGEGT. CDR3 size: 14 residues. The CDR3 nucleotides are TGTGCCAGCAGTAGGGCCGGGACAACTTCACCCCTCCACTTT. Translation gives CASSRAGTTSPLHF.

The chain combines TRBV9 with TRBJ2-3; 8 bases map to TRBD1. V shed 4 bases and J 6 bases; nucleotides not matched to a gene: 7. The CDR3 sequence is 14 residues long. Per germline, CDR1 SGDLS and CDR2 YYNGEE. CDR3 nucleotides: TGTGCCAGCAGCTCCATGACAGGGGCGGATACGCAGTATTTT. It yields the protein CASSSMTGADTQYF.

V usage is TRBV5-1 and J usage is TRBJ2-3; TRBD2 aligns across 8 bases. The CDR3 totals 18 residues. Trimming at V came to 4 bases and at J to 4 bases, leaving 17 bases not matched to a gene. The germline V gene encodes CDR1 SGHRS and CDR2 YFSETQ. The CDR3 loop reads CASSPGGLSGAGADTQYF. The CDR3 DNA reads as TGCGCCAGCAGCCCCGGGGGTCTTAGCGGGGCTGGCGCAGATACGCAGTATTTT.

The rearrangement joins TRBV14 to TRBJ1-2, with a weak D call TRBD1 (5 bases). The CDR3 is 13 amino acids. V lost 6 bases to trimming and J lost 4 bases, with 12 bases between them. Per germline, CDR1 SGHDN and CDR2 FVKESK. CDR3 residues: CASSSQVFYGYTF. The CDR3 DNA is TGTGCCAGCAGTTCACAGGTTTTCTATGGCTACACCTTC.

CDR3 nucleotide sequence: TGCGCCAGCCGTTCTCTAGGGGACAGGAACTCCACCGGGGAGCTGTTTTTT. It specifies CASRSLGDRNSTGELFF. The chain is built from TRBV5-1 and TRBJ2-2, with 8 bases fitting TRBD1. The V segment lost 7 bases and the J segment 4 bases; nucleotides outside the gene matches: 15. Germline CDR1 and CDR2: SGHRS and YFSETQ. This CDR3 is 17 amino acids long.

The gene calls are TRBV6-5 and TRBJ2-2; 7 nucleotides match TRBD1. CDR3 length: 17 amino acids. J lost 6 bases, V lost 0 bases, and 10 bases had no gene match. The germline gives CDR1 MNHEY, CDR2 SVGAGI. The CDR3 nucleotides read TGTGCCAGCAGTTACTCCCCGACAGGGACGGTGGCCGGGGAGCTGTTTTTT. It encodes CASSYSPTGTVAGELFF.

J is TRBJ2-1 and V is TRBV3-1; 7 bases match TRBD2. The CDR3 has 15 residues. V lost 4 bases to trimming and J lost 6 bases; unmatched junction nucleotides: 9. Germline V CDR1 and CDR2: LGHDT, YNNKEL (reference sequence). The CDR3 nucleotides read TGTGCCAGCAGCCCTGGACTAGATTGGTTCAATGAGCAGTTCTTC. Encoded protein: CASSPGLDWFNEQFF.

The chain carries TRBV6-1 and TRBJ2-1; TRBD2 aligns across 12 bases. CDR1 is MNHNS, CDR2 SASEGT, per germline. V trimming: 4 bases; J trimming: 10 bases; junction bases outside the gene matches: 8. There are 15 residues in the CDR3. DNA of the CDR3: TGTGCCAGCAGTGGCGGACTAGCGGGGTGGAACGAGCAGTTCTTC. It yields the protein CASSGGLAGWNEQFF.

The chain carries TRBV7-9 and TRBJ2-1; 11 bases are shared with TRBD2. Germline lookup yields CDR1 SEHNR and CDR2 FQNEAQ (reference sequence). V was pared by 5 bases and J by 6 bases, with 12 bases of the junction left unmatched. The CDR3 runs to 17 residues. CDR3 loop: CASSQGLAGGRGNEQFF. The CDR3 DNA is TGTGCCAGCAGCCAAGGCCTAGCGGGAGGTAGAGGCAATGAGCAGTTCTTC.